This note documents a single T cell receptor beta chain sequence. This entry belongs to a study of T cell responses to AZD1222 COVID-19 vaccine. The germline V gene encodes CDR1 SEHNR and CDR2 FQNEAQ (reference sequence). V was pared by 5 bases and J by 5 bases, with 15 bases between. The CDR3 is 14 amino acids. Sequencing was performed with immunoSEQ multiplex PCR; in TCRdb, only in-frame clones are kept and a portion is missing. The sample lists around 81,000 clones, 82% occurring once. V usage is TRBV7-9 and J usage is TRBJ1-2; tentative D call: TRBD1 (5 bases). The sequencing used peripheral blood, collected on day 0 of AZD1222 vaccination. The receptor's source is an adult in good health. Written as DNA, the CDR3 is TGTGCCAGCAGCCCAATGACAGACCGTTATGGCTACACCTTC. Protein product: CASSPMTDRYGYTF.